This T cell receptor beta chain was found in a study of monozygotic twins with inflammatory bowel disease. Germline V lookup: CDR1 MNHEY, CDR2 SVGAGI. The CDR3 sequence is 14 residues long. TCRdb reanalyzed the 5' RACE reads, giving one entry per CDR3 protein sequence and no DNA. The table gives 350,000 to 550,000 distinct CDR3 sequences; the top ten clones make up roughly 2.3% of it. This receptor was taken from a human donor with ulcerative colitis or Crohn's disease, or a healthy co-twin of an affected twin (not recorded which). The V gene is TRBV6-5, the J gene TRBJ1-5. Sequences were obtained from blood. This CDR3 is CASSSLDTAQPQHF.